This T cell receptor beta chain was recovered during a study of cytomegalovirus exposure and HLA in healthy donors (dated 2017 in TCRdb). General notes on the study: An earlier analysis of roughly 610 of the donors reported about 280 Gb of sequence data and 117 million unique TCR beta sequences obtained from about 179 million T cells. Roughly 300 gigabases of sequencing data and 70 million to 100 million unique TCR sequences made up an early release that covered around 640 HLA-typed donors. Among the roughly 400 genotyped donors, more than 70% belonged to the genetic ancestry cluster associated with self-reported Caucasian donors. The study aimed to test whether signatures of past pathogen exposure could be identified by cataloging public T cell receptors. The study used immunosequencing to profile the T cell repertoires of approximately 690 subjects and linked those repertoires to cytomegalovirus serostatus. Along with the approximately 700-subject first cohort, a separate validation cohort of some 130 different subjects was used. To predict cytomegalovirus infection status, the study combined high-throughput TCR immunosequencing, statistical association of individual TCRs with disease status, and machine learning. To study patterns of TCR occurrence, a later analysis re-analyzed previously published TCR beta repertoires from 500 to 850 donors and added high-resolution HLA genotyping. Rather than drawing on any new phenotypic data, the later analysis identified candidate immune exposures from TCR beta sequences and the way those sequences occurred across donors. An earlier analysis of 587 of the donors used high-throughput TCR beta sequencing to judge whether each TCR beta V gene segment behaved as functional or pseudogenic. Donor age, sex, ethnicity and CMV serostatus were compiled alongside the repertoire data. Genome-wide SNP genotypes for about 60% of the roughly 700 donors were used in a later genetic analysis, which treated that subset as a discovery cohort. All discovery cohort repertoires had been generated using a single sequencing platform. Both class I and class II loci were covered by HLA typing, at four-digit resolution. The number of donors typed differed by locus, with roughly 620-640 for A, B, C, DRB1 and DQB1, roughly 520 for DQA1, nearly 610 for DPA1, and 400 to 490 for DPB1. Because of strong linkage in the cohort, roughly five DR-DQ haplotypes were treated as single units for association and clustering. On average, roughly 200,000 unique TCR beta nucleotide sequences were sequenced per donor among 350 to 400 genotyped donors of the cohort, with roughly 18% of those sequences being non-productive. Points the paper makes about the study in general: Some IMGT-functional V segments, including TRBV6-2 and TRBV6-3, could not be told apart with the 87-base-pair reads, so those segments were excluded. Most TCR sequences were seen in very few donors, while some public TCRs were found in many individuals. The authors suggested that the approach could potentially be extended to other disease states and immunological phenotypes. Because counts were too low, more than 15 rarely observed V segments, including chromosome 9 orphons, were left out of the earlier analysis of several hundred of the donors. A later analysis found that TCR association rates varied across HLA loci, with DRB1 alleles showing the most associated TCRs and HLA-C alleles the fewest. A group of highly shared sequence variants was considered likely to be a technical artifact of the sequencing pipeline. Correlated functional status among segregating V segments might be attributable to linkage disequilibrium, but an unknown experimental factor could not be ruled out. A later analysis associated about 17,000 TCR beta sequences with specific HLA alleles at a false discovery rate of 0.05. Sequencing depth was assumed to be roughly uniform across donors in the presence/absence analyses, though that assumption may not hold. In both the original and validation cohorts, the classifier was reported to diagnose cytomegalovirus status with high specificity and sensitivity. Immune exposure information for the cohort was limited to CMV serostatus. Because HLA typing was unavailable for some donors at each locus, only the typed subset was used in association tests. Three of the identified cytomegalovirus-associated TCR beta chains were confirmed in vitro to be specific for cytomegalovirus antigens. In a later analysis, most CMV-associated TCR beta chains were found to appear HLA-restricted, with HLA associations seemingly driven largely by CMV exposure. When HLA alleles, especially DR and DQ, strongly co-occurred, attributing TCR associations to individual alleles was difficult. Broadly in line with IMGT annotations, most TCR beta V segments showed up in productive rearrangements about 90% or about 30% of the time in an earlier analysis of 450 to 600 of the donors. According to a later genetic analysis, donors in an Asian-associated ancestry cluster had fewer N-insertions in productive TCRs than the roughly 700-donor mean. The study gave a list of some 150 TCR beta chains associated with cytomegalovirus. Only TCR beta chains were sequenced in this cohort, and the absence of alpha or paired-chain data limited detectable features. Several of the top co-occurrence clusters appeared to be linked to parvovirus B19, influenza, CMV and Epstein-Barr virus, according to a later analysis. A further reported finding was that TCR beta sequences accurately predicted the HLA-A and HLA-B alleles for most subjects in the first cohort. A later analysis found that HLA-associated TCR beta chains were more clonally expanded and had lower generation probabilities than equally common non-associated chains. A later genetic analysis associated a missense DCLRE1C variant with V-gene and J-gene trimming of TCR beta chains, and an independent cohort replicated the association.

From its cysteine to its phenylalanine, the CDR3 spans 14 amino acids. Solely the CDR3 DNA is kept, with 42 bases framed from the first base. V gives up 6 bases and J gives up 2 bases, and the segment between their germline ends measures 14 bases. CDR1 and CDR2, per the germline V gene, are WSHSY and SAAADI. Libraries were built with the immunoSEQ multiplex PCR assay. For the multiplex PCR, a mixture combining 60 forward primers for TCR Vbeta segments and 13 reverse primers for TCR Jbeta segments was used. A multiplex PCR assay on genomic DNA amplified the CDR3 region of rearranged TCR beta genes. On the Illumina HiSeq System, the amplified TCR beta libraries were sequenced as 87-base-pair reads. The study's own analysis went as follows. In a later analysis, tens of millions of unique TCR beta chains were counted across the roughly 610 repertoires, and roughly 11 million of these chains were shared by at least two donors. Raw reads were error-corrected and collapsed into unique sequences by a nearest-neighbor algorithm in which closely related sequences were merged to remove PCR and sequencing errors. V, D and J gene segments were assigned by aligning CDR3 sequences to IMGT reference sequences. For a sequence to be retained, a match of at least six nucleotides was required to both a V gene segment and a J gene segment. A rearrangement was called productive if the CDR3 had no stop codons and remained in frame with V and J, and every other rearrangement was called non-productive. Following IMGT convention, CDR3 was defined as the stretch from the second conserved V-encoded cysteine to the conserved J-encoded phenylalanine. The earlier analysis of 550 to 650 of the donors excluded any sequence lacking an unambiguous match to a single V gene segment. In an earlier analysis of some 590 of the donors, V segments were called functional above 56.7% productive rearrangements and were called segregating when the between-donor standard deviation exceeded 5%. A statistical classification framework was built to diagnose cytomegalovirus status from the catalog of TCR beta chain sequences. V and J gene assignment, in a later analysis, came from comparing TCR nucleotide sequences with IMGT/GENE-DB human TR gene sequences. In a later analysis, CDR3 sequences and most-parsimonious VDJ recombination scenarios were assigned using the TCRdist pipeline. In a later analysis, every TCR beta chain was defined by the combination of its CDR3 amino acid sequence and its V-gene family, and reads without a unique V-gene family were dropped. To address suspected cross-contamination and a sequencing artifact, a later analysis removed a few hundred highly shared, low-generation-probability nucleotide sequences. A later analysis calculated a clonal expansion index for each public chain from normalized within-repertoire ranks of inferred template counts. In a later analysis, generation probabilities were computed using a VDJ recombination model fitted to out-of-frame rearrangements, and the results were checked against IGoR. A later analysis scored TCR-TCR, TCR-HLA and TCR-CMV co-occurrence with hypergeometric tests, applying a repertoire-size bias correction to TCR pairs. A later analysis estimated false discovery rates by permuting HLA or CMV assignments 20 times. In a later analysis, co-occurring TCRs were grouped using DBSCAN, with TCRdist sequence similarity added in when clustering inside HLA-allele-positive subsets. Co-occurrence clustering excluded repertoires with fewer than 30,000 or more than 120,000 public chains, plus five with anomalous nucleotide sharing. The source is immuneACCESS, and TCRdb retained only in-frame sequences with V and J called. Part of the clones is not carried over; for the studies checked, unresolved V genes explain less than half of this, and the remainder is unexplained. The V and J calls and clone size come from that table; D and trimming were worked out from the DNA. The sample data list under 200,000 clones, and approximately 90% of these were observed just once. The leading ten clones occupy around 0.85% of the sample.

This clone was found once. What this receptor recognizes is not known. Base qualities were left out, and no much larger clone turns up one base away. The cohort consisted of 600 or so healthy bone marrow donors. At the time of sampling, every cohort member was nominally healthy, though immune exposures that went unrecorded were likely present. The donor was CMV seronegative and belonged to the group of roughly 330 seronegative cohort members. Every donor gave a peripheral blood sample, and the peripheral blood mononuclear cells from that sample were used for TCR beta sequencing. The Qiagen DNeasy Blood Extraction Kit was used to extract genomic DNA from the blood cell samples.

Sequenced: PBMCs. The rearranged chain carries TRBV10-2 and TRBJ2-7; matching of 5 bases hints at TRBD1 as the D gene. The TCR was taken from a woman aged 30 to 39 in good health and CMV-seronegative. In nucleotides, the sequence is TGCGCCAGCAGCCTTCCAGGGAAAGCCTACGAGCAGTACTTC. This codes for CASSLPGKAYEQYF.